One sample yielded the 20 T cell receptor beta chains listed below, sequenced in a study. TCRdb reprocessed the reads via MiXCR and lists one record per CDR3 protein. The sample shows some 1,500 distinct CDR3 sequences, more than 15% of them seen only once. The sequencing input was CD8+ T cells (not recorded whether cultured). The receptors shown here come from a female donor.

This clonotype qualifies as large. This chain connects TRBV4-2 to TRBJ2-7; tentatively, D is TRBD1 (5 bases). Germline V gene sequence: CDR1 LGHNA, CDR2 YNFKEQ. The CDR3 is 14 amino acids. The V gene lost 1 base and the J gene lost 3 bases, with 10 bases spanning the gap. Here the CDR3 DNA reads TGTGCCAGCAGCCAAGCAAGGGGAAACTACGAGCAGTACTTC. This sequence encodes CASSQARGNYEQYF.

V usage is TRBV7-8 and J usage is TRBJ2-1, with a tentative D call TRBD1 (5 bases). Between the trimmed V and J ends, which lost 3 bases and 5 bases, there was a span of 5 bases. From germline, CDR1 is SGHVS and CDR2 FQNEAQ. The CDR3 runs 12 residues. Here the CDR3 DNA reads TGTGCCAGCAGCTTCAGGGACAATGAGCAGTTCTTC. Translating gives CASSFRDNEQFF. Full variable domain (rest looked up from reference TRBV7-8 and TRBJ2-1): GAGVSQSPRYKVAKRGQDVALRCDPISGHVSLFWYQQALGQGPEFLTYFQNEAQLDKSGLPSDRFFAERPEGSVSTLKIQRTQQEDSAVYLCASSFRDNEQFFGPGTRLTVL.

By share, this clonotype ranks as medium-sized (0.01 to 0.1%). This sequence joins TRBV7-9 and TRBJ1-2; 7 nucleotides match TRBD1. Trimming cost V 4 bases and J 0 bases; bases outside gene matches: 11. CDR1 is SEHNR, CDR2 FQNEAQ, per germline (reference sequence). The CDR3 runs to 17 residues. As DNA, the CDR3 is TGTGCCAGCAGCTCGCGGGACAGAGCAGTTGCTAACTATGGCTACACCTTC. Protein sequence: CASSSRDRAVANYGYTF.

By proportion, this clonotype is medium-sized. This rearrangement joins TRBV4-2 to TRBJ1-2; unclear D gene. The CDR3 sequence is 13 residues long. The germline gives CDR1 LGHNA, CDR2 YNFKEQ. V was cut by 3 bases and J by 7 bases, with 12 bases left in between. CDR3: CASSHEDSGGYTF. The CDR3 bases are TGTGCCAGCAGCCACGAGGATTCGGGTGGCTACACCTTC.

This clonotype is judged medium-sized. The chain links TRBV25-1 to TRBJ2-7, with D perhaps matching TRBD2 (5 bases). Per the germline V gene, CDR1 is MGHDK and CDR2 is SYGVNS. V lost 4 bases and J lost 6, with 10 bases in between. The CDR3 contains 12 residues. Here the CDR3 DNA reads TGTGCCAGCAGTGGAGGGCATGTCGAGCAGTACTTC. It specifies CASSGGHVEQYF.

In this sample, this clonotype is medium-sized (0.01 to 0.1%). The chain links TRBV7-3 to TRBJ2-1; possible D gene TRBD2, 6 bases. This CDR3 spans 17 amino acids. Trimming removed 5 bases from V and 3 bases from J, with 20 bases in between. In germline, CDR1 is SGHTA, CDR2 FQGTGA. CDR3 amino acids: CASSPDVAGNSYNEQFF. The CDR3 bases are TGTGCCAGCAGCCCCGACGTGGCGGGGAACAGCTACAATGAGCAGTTCTTC.

This clonotype was counted only a few times. The chain has TRBV20-1 and TRBJ2-1; 10 positions match TRBD2. The CDR3 loop spans 17 amino acids. J lost 4 bases, V lost 0 bases, and 9 bases had no gene match. Per germline, CDR1 DFQATT and CDR2 SNEGSKA (reference sequence). The CDR3 DNA follows: TGCAGTGCTAGAGATGGAGTAACTAGCGGGATTTACAATGAGCAGTTCTTC. Protein: CSARDGVTSGIYNEQFF.

Sample share makes this clonotype medium-sized. The chain is built from TRBV7-9 and TRBJ1-2; no clear D. Germline V lookup: CDR1 SEHNR, CDR2 FQNEAQ (reference sequence). V was trimmed by 1 base and J by 7 bases, leaving 7 bases between them. The CDR3 is 12 amino acids. The CDR3 spells CASSLDSTGYTF. CDR3 in DNA: TGTGCCAGCAGCTTAGATTCAACTGGCTACACCTTC.

The sample holds one count of this clonotype. A much bigger clone sits one base away, suggesting this may be a read error. V gene TRBV4-2 combines with J gene TRBJ1-2; maybe TRBD1 (5 bases). The CDR3 has 15 residues. The V gene's germline CDR1 is LGHNA and CDR2 YNFKEQ. Trimming pared 1 base from V and 6 bases from J, leaving 15 bases between. CDR3 in amino acids: CASSQVGDDGDGYTF. The CDR3 DNA reads as TGTGCCAGCAGCCAAGTCGGGGACGATGGAGATGGCTACACCTTC.

A remark on this clonotype: Just one base apart from a much larger clone, this may be a read error. The CDR3 DNA follows: TGCAGTGCTAGAGGGTACATTAGCACTGAAGCTTTCTTT. This gives the protein CSARGYISTEAFF. The rearrangement links TRBV20-1 to TRBJ1-1; D unclear. This CDR3 comprises 13 residues. The V gene lost 1 base and the J gene lost 4 bases, with 10 bases spanning the gap. Germline CDR1 reads DFQATT; CDR2 reads SNEGSKA (reference sequence).

This chain uses TRBV11-2 with TRBJ2-2; possibly TRBD2 for D (7 bases). Trimming took off 3 bases at V and 16 bases at J, with 24 bases between the two ends. The CDR3 runs 15 residues. Germline V gene sequence: CDR1 SGHAT, CDR2 FQNNGV. CDR3 in amino acids: CASSLLEAYTGGPFF. In nucleotides, the CDR3 is TGTGCCAGCAGCTTGCTTGAGGCGTACACCGGGGGGCCGTTTTTT.

As for this clonotype: Germline is not matched at one junction end, which may reflect a read error. The rearrangement joins TRBV6-4 to TRBJ2-5; D may be TRBD1 (6 bases). Germline V lookup: CDR1 MRHNA, CDR2 SNTAGT. The CDR3 consists of 15 residues. Here the CDR3 DNA reads TGTGCCAGCAGCCCGGGGCAGGGGACCTCAGAGACCCGGTACTTC. Translated, it gives CASSPGQGTSETRYF.

By sample share, this clonotype is medium-sized. The chain combines TRBV2 with TRBJ2-1; 8 bases map to TRBD2. The germline V gene has CDR1 SNHLY and CDR2 FYNNEI. The V segment lost 8 bases and the J segment 5 bases; nucleotides outside the gene matches: 11. The CDR3 consists of 15 residues. The CDR3: CASHPPGLGDNEQFF. The DNA for the CDR3 is TGTGCCAGCCACCCTCCGGGACTAGGAGACAATGAGCAGTTCTTC.

In this sample, this clonotype is medium-sized. V gene TRBV6-6 combines with J gene TRBJ2-7; 10 nucleotides agree with TRBD2. With V trimmed by 5 bases and J by 3 bases, 13 bases remained unmatched. The germline V gene encodes CDR1 MNHNY and CDR2 SVGAGI (reference sequence). CDR3 length equals 17 residues. This CDR3 reads CASSPALLAGVHYEQYF. DNA of the CDR3: TGTGCCAGCAGTCCCGCCCTCCTAGCGGGGGTCCACTACGAGCAGTACTTC.

CDR3 amino acids: CASSSGAREAFF. CDR3 nucleotide sequence: TGTGCCAGCAGTTCGGGAGCAAGGGAAGCTTTCTTT. This chain joins TRBV27 and TRBJ1-1; D is uncertain. CDR1 and CDR2 from the germline V gene are MNHEY and SMNVEV (reference sequence). The V and J ends lost 4 bases and 8 bases respectively, with 11 bases between them. The CDR3 runs to 12 residues.

Judged by abundance, this clonotype is medium-sized (0.01 to 0.1%). This chain uses TRBV20-1 with TRBJ1-3; possible D gene TRBD1, 6 bases. The CDR3 is 14 residues long. Germline V gives CDR1 DFQATT, CDR2 SNEGSKA (reference sequence). The V end was cut by 0 bases, the J end by 6 bases, with 12 bases between. In nucleotides, the CDR3 is TGCAGTGCTAGAGATCCGGGACACCTAAACACCATATATTTT. Residues: CSARDPGHLNTIYF.

This clonotype is labeled hyperexpanded (1% or more). The DNA of the CDR3 is TGTGCCAGCTCACAGACAGGGAATCAGCCCCAGCATTTT. This translates into CASSQTGNQPQHF. This rearrangement joins TRBV18 to TRBJ1-5, with 7 bases matching TRBD1. Trimming took 4 bases from V and 4 from J; bases not matched to a gene: 1. CDR3 size: 13 residues. Looked up from germline, CDR1 is KGHSH and CDR2 is LQKENI.

Relative to its sample, this clonotype is large (0.1 to 1%). This chain joins TRBV12-3 or TRBV12-4 and TRBJ2-1; tentative D call: TRBD1 (7 bases). Trimming took off 8 bases at V and 10 bases at J, with 24 bases between the two ends. The CDR3 extends over 15 amino acids. The CDR3 DNA sequence: TGTGCCAGCTCACAAGGTGGAGGGGGCGCAGAGGAGCAGTTCTTC. This codes for CASSQGGGGAEEQFF.

This clonotype showed up just a few times. This chain links TRBV20-1 with TRBJ1-5; a possible D gene is TRBD1 (5 bases). The CDR3 length is 15 residues. Trimming removed 2 bases at V and 7 bases at J, with 18 bases between. Germline assignment: CDR1 DFQATT and CDR2 SNEGSKA (reference sequence). The CDR3 nucleotides are TGCAGTGCTAGAAATAACCAAGGGGAGGCGCAGCCCCAGCATTTT. This translates into CSARNNQGEAQPQHF.

The count of this clonotype is one. An end of the junction does not agree with germline; a read error may underlie this. V usage is TRBV24-1 and J usage is TRBJ1-1; D is unclear. CDR1 is KGHDR and CDR2 is SFDVKD in the germline V gene. The CDR3 is made up of 13 amino acids. The CDR3 reads CAASVGLNAEAFF. Here the CDR3 DNA reads TGTGCCGCCAGTGTCGGCTTGAACGCTGAAGCTTTCTTT.